This is a list of T cell receptor beta chains from one sample in a study of T cell responses to AZD1222 COVID-19 vaccine. TCRdb's table, derived via immunoSEQ multiplex PCR, lists solely in-frame clones and lacks some. The table lists 65,000 to 70,000 clones, about 90% of them singletons. Material: peripheral blood, obtained on day 0 of AZD1222 vaccination. The source of these receptors is an adult in good health. CDR3s include the opening cysteine and the closing phenylalanine or tryptophan. The D gene is left open where the match is weak. Expanded clones are given a class, and other clones once, few, many or no size at all.

J | V | D | length | size | DNA | CDR3
TRBJ2-5 | TRBV6-2/TRBV6-3 | TRBD2 | 17 | few | TGTGCCAGCAGTTACTCCCCTTGGACTAGCGGCCAAGAGACCCAGTACTTC | CASSYSPWTSGQETQYF
TRBJ2-4 | TRBV7-9 | NA | 16 | NA | TGTGCCAGCAGCTCCACCCTCCCAGGGGCCTGGGACATTCAGTACTTC | CASSSTLPGAWDIQYF
TRBJ2-1 | TRBV28 | TRBD2 | 17 | NA | TGTGCCAGCAGTGGGCCGGGACTAGCGGGAGGGTACAATGAGCAGTTCTTC | CASSGPGLAGGYNEQFF
TRBJ1-2 | TRBV28 | NA | 14 | NA | TGTGCCAGCAGTTTTAAGATCTGGGGGCATGGCTACACCTTC | CASSFKIWGHGYTF
TRBJ2-1 | TRBV29-1 | TRBD2 | 15 | few | TGCAGCGTTGTCCCAGCGGGGCAGATCTACAATGAGCAGTTCTTC | CSVVPAGQIYNEQFF
TRBJ1-1 | TRBV5-1 | NA | 12 | few | TGCGCCAGCAGCTTGATCAGGGGAGAAGCTTTCTTT | CASSLIRGEAFF
TRBJ1-2 | TRBV3-1/TRBV3-2 | NA | 16 | NA | TGTGCCAGCAGCCAAGATCTTGTGAGTTATAACTATGGCTACACCTTC | CASSQDLVSYNYGYTF
TRBJ1-6 | TRBV28 | NA | 13 | once | TGTGCCAGCAGTTTATTGACAGCCTCACCCCTCCACTTT | CASSLLTASPLHF
TRBJ1-2 | TRBV11-2 | NA | 17 | NA | TGTGCCAGCAGCTTAATGTGGCTGGGGAGGGAGGACTATGGCTACACCTTC | CASSLMWLGREDYGYTF
TRBJ2-1 | TRBV6-1 | NA | 14 | NA | TGTGCCAGCAGTGAAGTAGCGCGCCGGAATGAGCAGTTCTTC | CASSEVARRNEQFF
TRBJ1-5 | TRBV19 | NA | 16 | NA | TGTGCCAGTAGTATAAGAACCGCGAATAGCAATCAGCCCCAGCATTTT | CASSIRTANSNQPQHF
TRBJ1-5 | TRBV18 | NA | 15 | NA | TGTGCCAGCTCCCCTACAGCGTATAGCAATCAGCCCCAGCATTTT | CASSPTAYSNQPQHF
TRBJ2-4 | TRBV7-9 | NA | 15 | NA | TGTGCCAGCAGCTTATCGCGTCAGGGAGAAAACATTCAGTACTTC | CASSLSRQGENIQYF
TRBJ1-2 | TRBV10-2 | NA | 11 | NA | TGCGCCACAACGGGGGACTATGGCTACACCTTC | CATTGDYGYTF
TRBJ1-2 | TRBV14 | NA | 14 | NA | TGTGCCAGCAGCCACCTGACAGGATACTATGGCTACACCTTC | CASSHLTGYYGYTF
TRBJ2-7 | TRBV20-1 | NA | 11 | NA | TGCAGCAACAGGGTCAGCGACGAGCAGTACTTC | CSNRVSDEQYF
TRBJ2-5 | TRBV18 | NA | 12 | NA | TGTGCCAGCTCACCAAACCAAGAGACCCAGTACTTC | CASSPNQETQYF
TRBJ2-3 | TRBV7-3 | NA | 14 | NA | TGTGCCAGCTCTCTCTCCTCCACCACAGATACGCAGTATTTT | CASSLSSTTDTQYF
TRBJ2-7 | TRBV5-1 | NA | 14 | few | TGCGCCAGCAGCCTCCAATCGACGAATTTAGAGCAGTACTTC | CASSLQSTNLEQYF
TRBJ2-6 | TRBV6-5 | NA | 15 | NA | TGTGCCAGCAGTCGACACATCTCTGGGGCCAACGTCCTGACTTTC | CASSRHISGANVLTF
TRBJ2-3 | TRBV2 | TRBD1 | 14 | NA | TGTGCCAGCGCCCAGGGGGAAAGCACAGATACGCAGTATTTT | CASAQGESTDTQYF
TRBJ1-5 | TRBV19 | NA | 16 | NA | TGTGCCAGTAGTATGTTGGGGAGATATAGCAATCAGCCCCAGCATTTT | CASSMLGRYSNQPQHF
TRBJ2-3 | TRBV9 | TRBD2 | 19 | NA | TGTGCCAGCAGCGTCCGCGGGACTAGCGGGAGCCCTAGCACAGATACGCAGTATTTT | CASSVRGTSGSPSTDTQYF
TRBJ1-5 | TRBV28 | NA | 13 | NA | TGTGCCAGCAGTTTTATAAGCAATCAGCCCCAGCATTTT | CASSFISNQPQHF
TRBJ1-1 | TRBV7-9 | NA | 14 | NA | TGTGCCAGCAGCTTTGGCAGCATGAACACTGAAGCTTTCTTT | CASSFGSMNTEAFF
TRBJ2-3 | TRBV19 | TRBD1 | 14 | NA | TGTGCCAGTTCAGGACAGGGCCCCACAGATACGCAGTATTTT | CASSGQGPTDTQYF
TRBJ2-7 | TRBV6-2/TRBV6-3 | NA | 11 | NA | TGTGCCAGCAGTTCCTACTACGAGCAGTACTTC | CASSSYYEQYF
TRBJ2-2 | TRBV29-1 | NA | 12 | NA | TGCAGCGTTAGGGGGGGAACCGGGGAGCTGTTTTTT | CSVRGGTGELFF
TRBJ2-1 | TRBV11-2 | TRBD2 | 16 | NA | TGTGCCAGCAGCTTAGTGGTACTAGCGGGGTACAATGAGCAGTTCTTC | CASSLVVLAGYNEQFF
TRBJ1-6 | TRBV3-1/TRBV3-2 | NA | 16 | NA | TGTGCCAGCAGCCAAGGAAAAAGGGGACATAATTCACCCCTCCACTTT | CASSQGKRGHNSPLHF
TRBJ2-3 | TRBV19 | TRBD2 | 14 | NA | TGTGCCAGTATGAGGCGGGAGGGGTCAGATACGCAGTATTTT | CASMRREGSDTQYF
TRBJ2-7 | TRBV11-2 | TRBD1 | 14 | NA | TGTGCCAGCAGCTTAGCTGCAGGGGGCTACGAGCAGTACTTC | CASSLAAGGYEQYF
TRBJ1-1 | TRBV5-1 | NA | 15 | NA | TGCGCCAGCAGCTCCTCAAGGGGGGTGAACACTGAAGCTTTCTTT | CASSSSRGVNTEAFF
TRBJ1-2 | TRBV3-1/TRBV3-2 | NA | 13 | NA | TGTGCCAGCAGCCTGGTCACCAGGGCTGGCTACACCTTC | CASSLVTRAGYTF
TRBJ2-5 | TRBV7-2 | TRBD2 | 15 | NA | TGTGCCAGCGGGACTAGCGGGAGCAGGCAAGAGACCCAGTACTTC | CASGTSGSRQETQYF
TRBJ2-7 | TRBV18 | NA | 12 | NA | TGTGCCAGCTCACAATGGGACACCGAGCAGTACTTC | CASSQWDTEQYF
TRBJ1-1 | TRBV18 | NA | 15 | NA | TGTGCCAGCTCATGGCCCCCACAGAGGAACACTGAAGCTTTCTTT | CASSWPPQRNTEAFF
TRBJ2-7 | TRBV5-1 | TRBD2 | 15 | NA | TGCGCCAGCAGCCACCAGGACCCGGGGGGTTACGAGCAGTACTTC | CASSHQDPGGYEQYF
TRBJ1-6 | TRBV11-2 | TRBD1 | 15 | NA | TGTGCCAGCAGCTTAGGGACAGGGGGTGGTTCACCCCTCCACTTT | CASSLGTGGGSPLHF
TRBJ2-3 | TRBV6-4 | TRBD2 | 15 | few | TGTGCCAGCAGTGAGACGGGAGGGGGGACAGATACGCAGTATTTT | CASSETGGGTDTQYF
TRBJ1-4 | TRBV7-9 | NA | 17 | NA | TGTGCCAGCAGCTTAGCGGGGGTAGGAGCAACTAATGAAAAACTGTTTTTT | CASSLAGVGATNEKLFF
TRBJ1-5 | TRBV7-8 | NA | 16 | few | TGTGCCAGCAGCTTAGTGGCCAGCATTTTCAATCAGCCCCAGCATTTT | CASSLVASIFNQPQHF
TRBJ2-2 | TRBV6-4 | TRBD1 | 15 | NA | TGTGCCAGCAGTCCCGGGACAGACTACACCGGGGAGCTGTTTTTT | CASSPGTDYTGELFF
TRBJ2-3 | TRBV5-1 | NA | 14 | NA | TGCGCCAGCAGCTTGGATAGGGCGGTAGATACGCAGTATTTT | CASSLDRAVDTQYF
TRBJ1-1 | TRBV27 | NA | 13 | NA | TGTGCCAGCAGTTCCGGAAGGGGGGTAGAAGCTTTCTTT | CASSSGRGVEAFF